This record looks at one T cell receptor beta chain sequence and its context. These data belong to a study of blood T cell repertoires in COVID-19. The table came from immunoSEQ multiplex PCR; TCRdb's copy has only in-frame clones and leaves some out. The sample carries about 46,000 clones, around 84% recorded once. This receptor was taken from a man at least 80 years old with active COVID-19. The sequencing input was peripheral blood.

CDR3 sequence: CASSAESGANSAQPQHF. For the CDR3, the DNA is TGTGCCAGCAGTGCGGAGTCCGGCGCCAATAGCGCTCAGCCCCAGCATTTT. V and J are TRBV2 and TRBJ1-5; D gene uncertain. This CDR3 has 17 amino acids. V was shortened by 4 bases and J by 6 bases, with 22 bases between the two germline ends. The V gene's germline CDR1 is SNHLY and CDR2 FYNNEI. Variable domain in full (rest from reference TRBV2 and TRBJ1-5): EPEVTQTPSHQVTQMGQEVILRCVPISNHLYFYWYRQILGQKVEFLVSFYNNEISEKSEIFDDQFSVERPDGSNFTLKIRSTKLEDSAMYFCASSAESGANSAQPQHFGDGTRLSIL.